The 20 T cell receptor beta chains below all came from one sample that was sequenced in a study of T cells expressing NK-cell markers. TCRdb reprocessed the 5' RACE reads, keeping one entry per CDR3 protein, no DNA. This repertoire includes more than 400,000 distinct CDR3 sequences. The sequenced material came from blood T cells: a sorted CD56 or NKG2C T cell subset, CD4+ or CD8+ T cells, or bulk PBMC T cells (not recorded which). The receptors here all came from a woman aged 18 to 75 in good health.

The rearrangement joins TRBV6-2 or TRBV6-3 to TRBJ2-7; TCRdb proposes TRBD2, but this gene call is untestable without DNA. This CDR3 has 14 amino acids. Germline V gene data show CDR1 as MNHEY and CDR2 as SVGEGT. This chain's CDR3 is CASSITSGHYEQYF.

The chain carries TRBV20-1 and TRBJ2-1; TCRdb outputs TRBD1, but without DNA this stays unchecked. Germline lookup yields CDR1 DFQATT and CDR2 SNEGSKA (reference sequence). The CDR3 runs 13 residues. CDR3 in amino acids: CSASGGKGGEQFF.

The CDR3 spells CASSFLAGVGELFF. The chain recombines TRBV12-3 or TRBV12-4 with TRBJ2-2; TCRdb reports TRBD2, a call that lacks DNA to check it against. The CDR3 sequence is 14 residues long.

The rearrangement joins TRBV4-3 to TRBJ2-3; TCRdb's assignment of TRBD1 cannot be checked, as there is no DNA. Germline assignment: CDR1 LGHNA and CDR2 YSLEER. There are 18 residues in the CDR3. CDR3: CASSQDQSSGYSTDTQYF.

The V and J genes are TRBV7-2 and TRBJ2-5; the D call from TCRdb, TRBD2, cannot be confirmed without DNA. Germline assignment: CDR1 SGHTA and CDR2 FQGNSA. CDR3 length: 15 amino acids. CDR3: CASSLRGAGGETQYF.

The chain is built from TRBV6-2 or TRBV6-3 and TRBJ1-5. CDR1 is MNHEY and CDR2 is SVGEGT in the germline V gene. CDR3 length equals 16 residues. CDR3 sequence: CASSYGQFLGNQPQHF.

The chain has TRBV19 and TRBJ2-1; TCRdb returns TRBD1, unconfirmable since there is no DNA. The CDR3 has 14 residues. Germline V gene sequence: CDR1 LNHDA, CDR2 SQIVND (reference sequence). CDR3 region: CASSTQGAGYEQFF.

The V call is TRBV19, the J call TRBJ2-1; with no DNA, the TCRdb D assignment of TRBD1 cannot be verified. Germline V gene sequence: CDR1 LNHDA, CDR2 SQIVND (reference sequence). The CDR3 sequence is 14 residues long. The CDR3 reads CASGTRAGYNEQFF. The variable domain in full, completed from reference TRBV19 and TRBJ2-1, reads DGGITQSPKYLFRKEGQNVTLSCEQNLNHDAMYWYRQDPGQGLRLIYYSQIVNDFQKGDIAEGYSVSREKKESFPLTVTSAQKNPTAFYLCASGTRAGYNEQFFGPGTRLTVL.

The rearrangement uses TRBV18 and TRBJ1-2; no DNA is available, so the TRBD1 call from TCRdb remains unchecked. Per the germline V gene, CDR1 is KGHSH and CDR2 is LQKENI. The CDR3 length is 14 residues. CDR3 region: CASSPQGSPFGYTF.

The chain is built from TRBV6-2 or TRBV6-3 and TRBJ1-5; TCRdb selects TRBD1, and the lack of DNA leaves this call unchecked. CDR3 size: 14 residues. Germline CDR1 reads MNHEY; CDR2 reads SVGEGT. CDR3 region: CASSSGPFHQPQHF.

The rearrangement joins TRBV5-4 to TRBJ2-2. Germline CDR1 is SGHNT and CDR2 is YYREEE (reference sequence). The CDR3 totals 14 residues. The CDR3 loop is CASSSWGWTGELFF.

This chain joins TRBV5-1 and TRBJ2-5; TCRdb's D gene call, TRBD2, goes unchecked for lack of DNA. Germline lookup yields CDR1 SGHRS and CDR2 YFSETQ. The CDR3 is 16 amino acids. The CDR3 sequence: CASSLVWTSGTETQYF.

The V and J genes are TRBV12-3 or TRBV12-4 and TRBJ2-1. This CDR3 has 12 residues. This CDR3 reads CASSPGLGEQFF.

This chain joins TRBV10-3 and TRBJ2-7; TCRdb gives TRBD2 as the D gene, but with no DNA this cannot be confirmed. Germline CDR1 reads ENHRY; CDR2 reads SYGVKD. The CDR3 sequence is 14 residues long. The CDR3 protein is CAISGLADSYEQYF.

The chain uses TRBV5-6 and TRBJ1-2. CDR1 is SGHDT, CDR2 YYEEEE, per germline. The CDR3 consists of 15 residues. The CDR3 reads CASSNPTGPNYGYTF.

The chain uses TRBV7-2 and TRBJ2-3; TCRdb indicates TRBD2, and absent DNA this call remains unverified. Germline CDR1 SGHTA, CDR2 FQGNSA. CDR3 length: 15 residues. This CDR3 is CASSLVPSGPDTQYF. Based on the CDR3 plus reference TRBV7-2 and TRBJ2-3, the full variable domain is GAGVSQSPSNKVTEKGKDVELRCDPISGHTALYWYRQSLGQGLEFLIYFQGNSAPDKSGLPSDRFSAERTGGSVSTLTIQRTQQEDSAVYLCASSLVPSGPDTQYFGPGTRLTVL.

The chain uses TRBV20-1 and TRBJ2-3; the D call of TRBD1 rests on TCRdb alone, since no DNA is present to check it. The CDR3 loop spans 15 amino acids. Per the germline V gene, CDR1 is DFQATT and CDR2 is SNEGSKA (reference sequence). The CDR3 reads CSARDAGQSTDTQYF.

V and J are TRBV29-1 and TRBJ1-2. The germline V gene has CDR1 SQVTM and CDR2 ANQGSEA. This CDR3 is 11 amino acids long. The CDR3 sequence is CTTLLGYGYTF. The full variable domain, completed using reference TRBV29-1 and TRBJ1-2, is SAVISQKPSRDICQRGTSLTIQCQVDSQVTMMFWYRQQPGQSLTLIATANQGSEATYESGFVIDKFPISRPNLTFSTLTVSNMSPEDSSIYLCTTLLGYGYTFGSGTRLTVV.

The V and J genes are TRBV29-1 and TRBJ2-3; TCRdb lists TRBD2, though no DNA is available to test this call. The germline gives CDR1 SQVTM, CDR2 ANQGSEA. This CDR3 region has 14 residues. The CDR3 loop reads CSVGGPSGSDTQYF.

CDR3 protein: CAISGEGSNQPQHF. The rearrangement links TRBV10-3 to TRBJ1-5. The CDR3 sequence is 14 residues long. CDR1 is ENHRY, CDR2 SYGVKD, per germline.